This passage covers 7 T cell receptor beta chains from one sample sequenced in a study of T-cell reconstitution after alpha-beta-depleted transplantation in children. During its preparation, the TCRbeta library received unique molecular identifiers. TCRdb itself ran the PCR reads through MiXCR, one entry per CDR3 protein. Among 800,000 to 1,000,000 distinct CDR3 sequences listed, roughly 29% were seen once. This specimen consisted of PBMCs, mostly from graft donor cells, obtained 360 days after TCRalphabeta/CD19-depleted stem cell transplant. The receptor source for this set is a boy in the first two years of life who had a stem cell transplant for SCID, so the T cells may come from the graft donor.

The V gene is TRBV6-5, the J gene TRBJ2-5; no clear D gene. This CDR3 is built from 14 residues. Per the germline V gene, CDR1 is MNHEY and CDR2 is SVGAGI. V was pared by 3 bases and J by 4 bases, with 12 bases between. In DNA, the CDR3 is TGTGCCAGCAGTTATGGGCTAGTTGGAGAGACCCAGTACTTC. Its translation is CASSYGLVGETQYF.

The V gene is TRBV6-4, the J gene TRBJ1-5; no definite D call. CDR1 and CDR2 (germline): MRHNA, SNTAGT. The CDR3 contains 14 residues. The V and J ends lost 4 bases and 0 bases respectively, with 7 bases between them. The DNA of the CDR3 is TGTGCCAGCAGTGCAGAGTTTAGCAATCAGCCCCAGCATTTT. Amino acids: CASSAEFSNQPQHF.

The chain is built from TRBV7-8 and TRBJ1-5, with D possibly TRBD1 on 6 matching bases. This CDR3 has 14 amino acids. The V gene's germline CDR1 is SGHVS and CDR2 FQNEAQ. V lost 1 base and J lost 9, with 13 bases in between. CDR3 region: CASSLETGLRPQHF. The CDR3 DNA reads as TGTGCCAGCAGCTTAGAGACAGGCCTAAGGCCCCAGCATTTT.

This clonotype was counted only a few times. The V call is TRBV20-1, the J call TRBJ2-1; 10 bases are a match to TRBD2. Germline V gene data show CDR1 as DFQATT and CDR2 as SNEGSKA (reference sequence). V lost 7 bases to trimming and J lost 6 bases; unmatched junction nucleotides: 9. CDR3 length: 14 residues. The CDR3 DNA reads as TGCAGTGTCGCGCCGGGACTAGCGCGCAATGAGCAGTTCTTC. Translating it yields CSVAPGLARNEQFF.

This clonotype was seen only a few times. V usage is TRBV6-1 and J usage is TRBJ1-1; D is unresolved. Trimming took 4 bases from V and 3 from J, leaving 15 bases between them. CDR1 is MNHNS and CDR2 is SASEGT in the germline V gene. The CDR3 runs to 15 residues. For the CDR3, the DNA is TGTGCCAGCAGTGGGCGGAGCCCTCAGGACACTGAAGCTTTCTTT. It yields the protein CASSGRSPQDTEAFF.

Only a few counts were recorded for this clonotype. The rearrangement uses TRBV4-1 and TRBJ2-7; the D gene could be TRBD1 or TRBD2 (5 bases each). The germline gives CDR1 MGHRA, CDR2 YSYEKL. The CDR3 is 17 amino acids. V dropped 0 bases and J dropped 3 bases, with 18 bases sitting between them. The DNA of the CDR3 is TGCGCCAGCAGCCAAGATATATGGGACGTGCCAGACTACGAGCAGTACTTC. Residues: CASSQDIWDVPDYEQYF.

Only a few counts were recorded for this clonotype. The chain combines TRBV7-2 with TRBJ1-1, with 7 bases lining up with TRBD1. V trimming: 4 bases; J trimming: 1 base; junction bases outside the gene matches: 3. This CDR3 is built from 14 residues. CDR1 is SGHTA, CDR2 FQGNSA, per germline. CDR3 sequence: CASSSHRGNTEAFF. The CDR3 nucleotides are TGTGCCAGCAGCTCGCACAGGGGGAACACTGAAGCTTTCTTT.